One sample yielded the 31 T cell receptor beta chains listed below, sequenced in a study of monozygotic twins with inflammatory bowel disease. TCRdb derives one entry per CDR3 protein from the 5' RACE reads, leaving out DNA. This table holds approximately 400,000 distinct CDR3 sequences. Source material: blood. The receptors were sampled from a human donor with ulcerative colitis or Crohn's disease, or a healthy co-twin of an affected twin (not recorded which).

The chain couples TRBV5-1 to TRBJ2-1; TCRdb designates TRBD1, a call that cannot be tested without DNA. CDR3 length: 14 amino acids. Germline lookup yields CDR1 SGHRS and CDR2 YFSETQ. CDR3 amino acids: CASSWNTGGTEQFF.

V and J are TRBV4-3 and TRBJ1-1; no DNA is available, so the TRBD1 call from TCRdb remains unchecked. CDR1 LGHNA and CDR2 YSLEER come from the germline V gene. There are 16 residues in the CDR3. The CDR3 region is CASSQDSGGLNTEAFF.

CDR3 loop: CSARDPLGNQETQYF. The gene calls are TRBV20-1 and TRBJ2-5. This CDR3 is 15 amino acids long. CDR1 DFQATT and CDR2 SNEGSKA come from the germline V gene (reference sequence).

V is TRBV6-6 and J is TRBJ2-7; TCRdb's D gene call, TRBD2, goes unchecked for lack of DNA. The CDR3 consists of 13 residues. Germline CDR1 and CDR2: MNHNY and SVGAGI (reference sequence). CDR3 region: CASTSGGANEQYF.

The V gene is TRBV6-1, the J gene TRBJ2-5; TCRdb gives TRBD1 as the D gene, but with no DNA this cannot be confirmed. Germline CDR1 reads MNHNS; CDR2 reads SASEGT. The CDR3 spans 16 residues. CDR3 in amino acids: CASSRDARVYQETQYF.

The J gene is TRBJ2-7, the V gene TRBV20-1; lacking DNA, the TRBD2 call made by TCRdb goes unchecked. Germline CDR1 DFQATT, CDR2 SNEGSKA (reference sequence). This CDR3 is built from 16 residues. The CDR3 reads CSASKGLSGFSYEQYF.

The V gene is TRBV5-4, the J gene TRBJ2-5; TCRdb's D gene call, TRBD1, goes unchecked for lack of DNA. CDR1 SGHNT and CDR2 YYREEE come from the germline V gene (reference sequence). The CDR3 spans 14 residues. CDR3 loop: CASTIAGNPGTQYF.

V gene TRBV7-2 combines with J gene TRBJ2-5; with no DNA, the TCRdb D assignment of TRBD2 cannot be verified. Per germline, CDR1 SGHTA and CDR2 FQGNSA. The CDR3 sequence is 16 residues long. The CDR3 here is CASSLVVLAVGETQYF.

This chain links TRBV6-1 with TRBJ1-2; TCRdb's D call, TRBD1, is unchecked because there is no DNA. Germline CDR1 is MNHNS and CDR2 is SASEGT. The length of the CDR3 is 15 residues. Here the CDR3 reads CASSEGGVASYGYTF.

The chain recombines TRBV7-3 with TRBJ2-7. Germline V CDR1 and CDR2: SGHTA, FQGTGA. The CDR3 has 13 residues. The CDR3 reads CASSPQAGYEQYF.

The J gene is TRBJ1-1, the V gene TRBV6-5. Looked up from germline, CDR1 is MNHEY and CDR2 is SVGAGI. The CDR3 loop spans 13 amino acids. The chain's CDR3 is CASSYSRATEAFF.

This chain links TRBV6-2 or TRBV6-3 with TRBJ1-5; TCRdb gives TRBD1 as the D gene, but with no DNA this cannot be confirmed. From germline, CDR1 is MNHEY and CDR2 SVGEGT. The length of the CDR3 is 17 residues. The CDR3: CASSYDTRDGRYQPQHF.

CDR3 sequence reads: CASSQVRGKGEQFF. The chain combines TRBV14 with TRBJ2-1; TCRdb proposes TRBD1, but this gene call is untestable without DNA. Germline V gives CDR1 SGHDN, CDR2 FVKESK. This CDR3 contains 14 residues.

This chain connects TRBV19 to TRBJ2-4. CDR1 LNHDA and CDR2 SQIVND come from the germline V gene (reference sequence). The CDR3 spans 16 residues. CDR3 sequence: CASSRSGTQAKNIQYF.

The chain employs TRBV5-1 and TRBJ2-5; TCRdb reports TRBD1, a call that lacks DNA to check it against. CDR1 is SGHRS and CDR2 is YFSETQ in the germline V gene. CDR3 length equals 14 residues. The CDR3 here is CASRQGQLQETQYF.

The chain joins TRBV29-1 to TRBJ2-3; TCRdb's D call, TRBD1, is unchecked because there is no DNA. The germline gives CDR1 SQVTM, CDR2 ANQGSEA. This CDR3 is built from 15 residues. The CDR3 protein is CSVLPGQSSTDTQYF.

This chain joins TRBV7-2 and TRBJ2-5. Germline values: CDR1 SGHTA, CDR2 FQGNSA. The CDR3 loop spans 14 amino acids. The CDR3: CASSLAPFQETQYF.

The V call is TRBV5-6, the J call TRBJ1-4; TCRdb's D call of TRBD1 is untestable without DNA. Per germline, CDR1 SGHDT and CDR2 YYEEEE. This CDR3 is 13 amino acids long. CDR3 amino acids: CASSKKTQGKLFF.

CDR3 loop: CATSGETNQPQHF. The chain uses TRBV24-1 and TRBJ1-5. In germline, CDR1 is KGHDR, CDR2 SFDVKD. This CDR3 contains 13 residues.

The chain links TRBV15 to TRBJ2-1; TCRdb lists TRBD1, though no DNA is available to test this call. The CDR3 loop spans 17 amino acids. CDR1 and CDR2 from the germline V gene are LNHNV and YYDKDF (reference sequence). CDR3 protein: CATSRELAGGRLNEQFF. The whole variable domain, remainder taken from reference TRBV15 and TRBJ2-1, is DAMVIQNPRYQVTQFGKPVTLSCSQTLNHNVMYWYQQKSSQAPKLLFHYYDKDFNNEADTPDNFQSRRPNTSFCFLDIRSPGLGDTAMYLCATSRELAGGRLNEQFFGPGTRLTVL.

V gene TRBV4-1 combines with J gene TRBJ1-3. Germline assignment: CDR1 MGHRA and CDR2 YSYEKL. The CDR3 sequence is 16 residues long. The CDR3 is CASSQTAISVGNTIYF.

The rearrangement uses TRBV18 and TRBJ2-7; TCRdb returns TRBD2, unconfirmable since there is no DNA. The CDR3 consists of 15 residues. Germline V gene sequence: CDR1 KGHSH, CDR2 LQKENI. CDR3 sequence: CASSPGLGPRDEQYF.

This chain's CDR3 is CASRSGWTSRGYTF. The chain recombines TRBV28 with TRBJ1-2; TCRdb designates TRBD1, a call that cannot be tested without DNA. The germline CDR1 and CDR2 sequences are MDHEN and SYDVKM. This CDR3 comprises 14 residues.

The CDR3: CASSFGRTGTTGELFF. This rearrangement joins TRBV5-1 to TRBJ2-2; TCRdb's D call, TRBD1, is unchecked because there is no DNA. The CDR3 contains 16 residues. Germline CDR1 SGHRS, CDR2 YFSETQ.

The chain is built from TRBV5-4 and TRBJ2-3; TCRdb calls TRBD2, which cannot be checked without DNA. Germline CDR1 and CDR2: SGHNT and YYREEE (reference sequence). The CDR3 is made up of 16 amino acids. The CDR3 here is CASSPTSGGAEDTQYF.

This sequence joins TRBV11-3 and TRBJ2-1; TCRdb returns TRBD2, unconfirmable since there is no DNA. Germline V gene data show CDR1 as SGHNT and CDR2 as YENEEA. The CDR3 has 16 amino acids. The CDR3 is CASSSLAGAPYNEQFF.

The CDR3 spells CSVVRDNTEAFF. The chain employs TRBV29-1 and TRBJ1-1; TCRdb designates TRBD1, a call that cannot be tested without DNA. Germline CDR1 and CDR2: SQVTM and ANQGSEA. The CDR3 is 12 amino acids.

This chain links TRBV5-1 with TRBJ2-3; TCRdb outputs TRBD2, but without DNA this stays unchecked. This CDR3 has 15 residues. The germline CDR1 and CDR2 sequences are SGHRS and YFSETQ. This CDR3 is CASRQLAASTDTQYF.

The gene calls are TRBV6-2 or TRBV6-3 and TRBJ2-2; TCRdb gives TRBD2 as the D gene, but with no DNA this cannot be confirmed. Looked up from germline, CDR1 is MNHEY and CDR2 is SVGEGT. The CDR3 is 14 amino acids. CDR3 loop: CASRELGSTGELFF.

V usage is TRBV4-3 and J usage is TRBJ2-2. Germline V CDR1 and CDR2: LGHNA, YSLEER. The CDR3 totals 17 residues. CDR3 region: CASSQDVSAYNTGELFF.

The chain carries TRBV2 and TRBJ2-7; TCRdb picks TRBD1, but there is no DNA to check that call. Germline V gene data show CDR1 as SNHLY and CDR2 as FYNNEI. The CDR3 contains 15 residues. The CDR3 region is CASSLVTGGIYEQYF.